The rows below give T cell receptor beta chains drawn from one sample of a study of a mutant IDH1 vaccine in newly diagnosed glioma. The antigens of these receptors remain unknown. Profiling relied on immunoSEQ multiplex PCR, and the TCRdb table lists in-frame clones only, not all of them. The sample has 25,000 to 30,000 clones; approximately 79% are singletons. Sequencing used PBMCs, obtained from a glioma patient whose treatment included an IDH1 peptide vaccine. The receptors were sampled from a man aged 40-55 years with glioma. Some clones in this sample may be carry-over from other donors' samples. Each CDR3 is given with its conserved first and last residue. A D gene is named only where the DNA matches it firmly. The size field is filled for only some rows; it gives once, few, many or a size class.

V	D	size	J	CDR3	DNA
TRBV6-1	TRBD1	-	TRBJ2-2	CASTSGTGSGELFF	TGTGCCAGCACCTCCGGGACAGGGTCCGGGGAGCTGTTTTTT
TRBV7-2	-	-	TRBJ1-2	CASGERRYGYTF	TGTGCCAGCGGTGAGCGTCGGTATGGCTACACCTTC
TRBV6-6	-	-	TRBJ2-3	CASSYRDTQYF	TGTGCCAGCAGTTACAGAGATACGCAGTATTTT
TRBV7-2	-	-	TRBJ1-3	CASTGFRAGNTIYF	TGTGCCAGCACGGGCTTTCGGGCTGGAAACACCATATATTTT
TRBV5-1	-	-	TRBJ1-1	CASSGPVDTEAFF	TGCGCCAGCAGCGGGCCGGTTGACACTGAAGCTTTCTTT
TRBV6-1	TRBD2	-	TRBJ2-5	CASKAGGQETQYF	TGTGCCAGCAAGGCGGGGGGCCAGGAGACCCAGTACTTC
TRBV9	TRBD1	-	TRBJ1-3	CASSTGDSSGNTIYF	TGTGCCAGCAGCACCGGGGACAGCTCTGGAAACACCATATATTTT
TRBV4-1	-	-	TRBJ2-3	CASSQDQGGGTDTQYF	TGCGCCAGCAGCCAAGACCAGGGGGGGGGCACAGATACGCAGTATTTT
TRBV7-9	-	few	TRBJ1-1	CASSEEGVGTEAFF	TGTGCCAGCAGCGAGGAGGGGGTTGGCACTGAAGCTTTCTTT
TRBV9	-	-	TRBJ1-2	CASSVEGGYGYTF	TGTGCCAGCAGCGTAGAGGGGGGCTATGGCTACACCTTC
TRBV11-2	TRBD2	-	TRBJ2-1	CASKTSGYSSYNEQFF	TGTGCCAGCAAGACTAGCGGGTATAGCTCCTACAATGAGCAGTTCTTC
TRBV6-1	TRBD2	-	TRBJ2-3	CASSARLARSEYTQYF	TGTGCCAGCAGTGCCCGACTAGCCCGTTCGGAATATACGCAGTATTTT
TRBV13	-	-	TRBJ2-7	CASRRGRETEQYF	TGTGCCAGCAGGAGGGGACGGGAGACCGAGCAGTACTTC
TRBV5-1	-	-	TRBJ2-5	CASSLGGKGEETQYF	TGCGCCAGCAGCTTGGGAGGAAAGGGGGAAGAGACCCAGTACTTC
TRBV15	-	-	TRBJ1-1	CATSRSVNTEAFF	TGTGCCACCAGCAGAAGCGTGAACACTGAAGCTTTCTTT
TRBV5-4	-	once	TRBJ1-6	CASSSRTEDHPPLHF	TGTGCCAGCAGCTCCCGGACAGAGGATCATCCACCCCTCCACTTT
TRBV5-1	-	few	TRBJ2-7	CASSLGQRVEQYF	TGCGCCAGCAGCTTGGGCCAGCGGGTCGAGCAGTACTTC
TRBV29-1	TRBD1	-	TRBJ2-7	CSVRAGDRHYEQYF	TGCAGCGTTCGGGCAGGGGACAGACACTACGAGCAGTACTTC
TRBV4-1	-	-	TRBJ2-3	CASSQGRRDQSTDTQYF	TGCGCCAGCAGCCAGGGCCGTAGGGACCAAAGCACAGATACGCAGTATTTT
TRBV5-6	-	-	TRBJ1-1	CASSLAISSNTEAFF	TGTGCCAGCAGCTTGGCAATAAGTAGCAACACTGAAGCTTTCTTT
TRBV4-2	TRBD1	-	TRBJ2-7	CASSQDRGQGGYEQYF	TGTGCCAGCAGCCAAGATCGGGGACAGGGGGGGTACGAGCAGTACTTC
TRBV6-6	TRBD1	-	TRBJ1-1	CASTGQVMNTEAFF	TGTGCCAGCACCGGACAGGTGATGAACACTGAAGCTTTCTTT
TRBV19	TRBD1	-	TRBJ1-5	CASSTTGAQPQHF	TGTGCCAGTAGTACCACAGGGGCCCAGCCCCAGCATTTT
TRBV9	TRBD2	once	TRBJ2-7	CASSVGAGAYEQYF	TGTGCCAGCAGCGTAGGGGCGGGGGCCTACGAGCAGTACTTC
TRBV7-2	-	-	TRBJ2-7	CASSPRRAGSYEQYF	TGTGCCAGCAGCCCCAGGCGGGCCGGCTCCTACGAGCAGTACTTC
TRBV6-4	-	-	TRBJ2-2	CASSDGDTGELFF	TGTGCCAGCAGTGATGGGGACACCGGGGAGCTGTTTTTT
TRBV4-1	-	-	TRBJ1-1	CASSPLRGSTEAFF	TGCGCCAGCAGCCCCCTTCGTGGATCGACTGAAGCTTTCTTT